The 14 T cell receptor beta chains reported below all come from one sample, sequenced in a study of T cell repertoires in cytomegalovirus infection. Antigens of these TCRs are unknown. TCRdb re-analysed the reads in MiXCR, keeping a single row per CDR3 protein. The data hold about 50,000 distinct CDR3 sequences, with about 20% observed a single time. Sample: CD8+ T cells from cultured PBMCs, taken from culture after CMV antigen stimulation. The receptors shown here come from a human donor in good health (CMV status not recorded). Some clones in this sample may be carry-over from other donors' samples.

The rearrangement joins TRBV6-1 to TRBJ1-6, with D possibly TRBD1 on 6 matching bases. Germline CDR1 and CDR2: MNHNS and SASEGT. Trimming took off 8 bases at V and 8 bases at J, with 19 bases between the two ends. There are 15 residues in the CDR3. The CDR3 spells CASRPAGARDSPLHF. Here the CDR3 DNA reads TGTGCCAGCCGGCCAGCAGGGGCGCGGGATTCACCCCTCCACTTT.

The CDR3 here is CASSELGEQYF. Here the CDR3 DNA reads TGTGCCAGCAGTGAACTTGGCGAGCAGTACTTC. The gene calls are TRBV6-1 and TRBJ2-7, with D uncertain. Germline assignment: CDR1 MNHNS and CDR2 SASEGT. The CDR3 length is 11 residues. V was trimmed by 2 bases and J by 6 bases, leaving 5 bases between them.

This clonotype has just a few counts. The chain is built from TRBV7-2 and TRBJ1-6; TRBD1 is a possible D gene (5 bases). CDR3 size: 16 residues. Per the germline V gene, CDR1 is SGHTA and CDR2 is FQGNSA. Trimming stripped 1 base from V and 4 bases from J, with 11 bases between. The CDR3 is CASSLEDSRYNSPLHF. The CDR3 DNA follows: TGTGCCAGCAGCTTAGAAGACAGCCGATATAATTCACCCCTCCACTTT.

The sample holds many counts of this clonotype. This chain joins TRBV7-2 and TRBJ1-2; D ambiguous. V lost 5 bases and J lost 4, with 11 bases in between. From germline, CDR1 is SGHTA and CDR2 FQGNSA. The CDR3 loop spans 13 amino acids. The CDR3: CASSPGRTYGYTF. The CDR3 coding sequence is TGTGCCAGCAGCCCCGGACGGACCTATGGCTACACCTTC.

This clonotype was found a few times. The rearrangement joins TRBV7-2 to TRBJ2-3; 10 bases are shared with TRBD1. The CDR3 spans 14 residues. Germline assignment: CDR1 SGHTA and CDR2 FQGNSA. V was clipped by 5 bases and J by 4 bases; unmatched bases: 3. The CDR3 nucleotides read TGTGCCAGCAGCCGGGACAGGGGACCAGATACGCAGTATTTT. Encoded protein: CASSRDRGPDTQYF.

This clonotype was picked up a small number of times. The chain couples TRBV6-6 to TRBJ1-2; D not resolved. Trimming removed 7 bases from V and 10 bases from J, with 13 bases in between. This CDR3 spans 11 amino acids. CDR1 is MNHNY and CDR2 is SVGAGI in the germline V gene (reference sequence). Written as DNA, the CDR3 is TGTGCCAGCACGGGGAGTCAGATCTACACCTTC. It specifies CASTGSQIYTF.

This clonotype has a handful of counts. The chain uses TRBV7-9 and TRBJ2-7; 9 nucleotides match TRBD2. Trimming at V came to 4 bases and at J to 5 bases, leaving 9 bases not matched to a gene. The CDR3 has 15 amino acids. Germline-derived CDR1 and CDR2 are SEHNR and FQNEAQ (reference sequence). The DNA of the CDR3 is TGTGCCAGCAGCTCCGCGGGGGGGCTAAGCCACGAGCAGTACTTC. It encodes CASSSAGGLSHEQYF. Combining the CDR3 with reference TRBV7-9 and TRBJ2-7 gives the whole variable domain DTGVSQNPRHKITKRGQNVTFRCDPISEHNRLYWYRQTLGQGPEFLTYFQNEAQLEKSRLLSDRFSAERPKGSFSTLEIQRTEQGDSAMYLCASSSAGGLSHEQYFGPGTRLTVT.

This clonotype was observed a handful of times. The genes are TRBV4-2 and TRBJ1-4; D perhaps matches TRBD1 (5 bases). Germline-derived CDR1 and CDR2 are LGHNA and YNFKEQ. The CDR3 contains 18 residues. Trimming stripped 2 bases from V and 6 bases from J, with 22 bases between. The chain's CDR3 is CASSQSFTGEAHDEKLFF. DNA for the CDR3: TGTGCCAGCAGCCAATCTTTCACGGGGGAAGCCCATGATGAAAAACTGTTTTTT.

The chain employs TRBV7-9 and TRBJ2-7; TRBD1 matches at 7 bases. This CDR3 has 15 amino acids. The germline CDR1 and CDR2 sequences are SEHNR and FQNEAQ (reference sequence). The V gene end was trimmed by 5 bases and the J gene end by 5 bases; junction bases not matched to a gene: 12. CDR3 loop: CASSGGTAFSDEQYF. The CDR3 region has the DNA TGTGCCAGCAGCGGTGGGACAGCCTTTTCCGACGAGCAGTACTTC.

V is TRBV12-3 or TRBV12-4 and J is TRBJ1-6; D may be TRBD1 (6 bases). The CDR3 length is 15 residues. V gave up 7 bases and J gave up 8 bases, with 18 bases separating them. The CDR3 DNA sequence: TGTGCCAGCACCCCGTACAGGCAGGGGTATTCACCCCTCCACTTT. It yields the protein CASTPYRQGYSPLHF.

The chain couples TRBV7-9 to TRBJ2-7, with TRBD1 as a possible D gene (6 bases). Trimming shortened V by 0 bases and J by 0 bases, and 18 bases separated the two germline ends. CDR1 SEHNR and CDR2 FQNEAQ come from the germline V gene (reference sequence). This CDR3 has 18 amino acids. As DNA, the CDR3 is TGTGCCAGCAGCTTAGCTAAAAACGGGACATCCAGCTCCTACGAGCAGTACTTC. It translates to CASSLAKNGTSSSYEQYF.

This clonotype was observed a handful of times. The rearrangement links TRBV7-2 to TRBJ1-5; D call uncertain. The CDR3 length is 17 residues. Trimming took off 5 bases at V and 3 bases at J, with 20 bases between the two ends. Germline V gene sequence: CDR1 SGHTA, CDR2 FQGNSA. The CDR3 region is CASSPSPAQALNQPQHF. DNA of the CDR3: TGTGCCAGCAGCCCATCTCCCGCGCAGGCCCTCAATCAGCCCCAGCATTTT.

The V and J genes are TRBV11-2 and TRBJ2-7; no clear D. V was pared by 2 bases and J by 2 bases, with 10 bases between. The CDR3 runs 14 residues. CDR1 and CDR2 from the germline V gene are SGHAT and FQNNGV. CDR3 protein: CASSLRQRTYEQYF. CDR3 nucleotides: TGTGCCAGCAGCTTAAGACAACGCACCTACGAGCAGTACTTC.

This rearrangement joins TRBV6-2 or TRBV6-3 to TRBJ1-2; D is undetermined. V was trimmed by 2 bases and J by 8 bases, leaving 9 bases between them. Germline CDR1 and CDR2: MNHEY and SVGEGT. The CDR3 runs to 12 residues. CDR3 sequence reads: CASSYGTWGYTF. In nucleotides, the CDR3 is TGTGCCAGCAGTTACGGTACCTGGGGCTACACCTTC.